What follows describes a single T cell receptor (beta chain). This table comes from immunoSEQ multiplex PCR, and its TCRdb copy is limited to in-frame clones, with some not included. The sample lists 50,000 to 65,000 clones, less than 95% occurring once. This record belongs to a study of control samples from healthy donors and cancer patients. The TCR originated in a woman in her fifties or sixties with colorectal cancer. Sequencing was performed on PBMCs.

The CDR3 protein is CASSEGSGGVGDSYEQYF. The DNA for the CDR3 is TGTGCCAGCAGTGAAGGTTCAGGTGGGGTAGGGGACTCCTACGAGCAGTACTTC. V gene TRBV6-1 combines with J gene TRBJ2-7; D possibly corresponds to TRBD1 (5 bases). V was trimmed by 1 base and J by 0 bases, leaving 19 bases between them. The CDR3 extends over 18 amino acids. CDR1 and CDR2 (germline): MNHNS, SASEGT.